This T cell receptor beta chain was sequenced in a study of prognosis after radiotherapy for stage I lung cancer. Study-level results: Patients with metastases reportedly showed TRBV and TRBJ gene usage that differed from patients without metastases.

Amplification of the TCR beta CDR3 (from genomic DNA) was done by two-round multiplex PCR. The first PCR round targeted every TRBV and TRBJ gene with specific primers. TCRdb re-derived calls from the multiplex PCR reads in MiXCR, one entry per CDR3 protein. The sample has around 26,000 distinct CDR3 sequences, 30% seen once; the top ten hold about a third. With regard to this clonotype: Its antigen is currently unknown. It is likely a read error: a sequence one base away is far more abundant.

This CDR3 comprises 16 residues. Germline assignment: CDR1 MNHGY and CDR2 SVAAGI. V shed 3 bases and J shed 2 bases, with 17 bases lying between them. The sequence derives from a donor over 45 with non-small cell lung cancer. This sample comprised PBMCs, obtained before or after stereotactic body radiation therapy (not recorded which). The chain couples TRBV6-9 to TRBJ2-7; D possibly uses TRBD1 or TRBD2 (5 bases each). CDR3 coding DNA: TGTGCCAGCAGTTACGGGGCAACGTGCTCAACCTACGAGCAGTACTTC. Its translation is CASSYGATCSTYEQYF.